This is a list of T cell receptor beta chains from one sample in a study of blood T cell repertoires in COVID-19. The table came from immunoSEQ multiplex PCR; TCRdb's copy has only in-frame clones and leaves some out. The sample has 150,000 to 250,000 clones; 87% are singletons. Sequenced material: PBMCs or T cells enriched from blood (not recorded which). The source of these receptors is a woman aged 30 to 39 who had recovered from COVID-19. The CDR3 runs from the conserved cysteine through the conserved F or W. D genes are given only for firm matches.

j_gene,d_gene,v_gene,CDR3aa
TRBJ1-2,.,TRBV19,CASSITGRIGYTF
TRBJ1-4,.,TRBV9,CASSASGSTNEKLFF
TRBJ1-5,TRBD1,TRBV7-2,CASSLKTGGNQPQHF
TRBJ2-3,.,TRBV30,CAWSGGETQYF
TRBJ2-1,TRBD2,TRBV5-4,CASSTGTSGGNEQFF
TRBJ1-5,.,TRBV19,CASSISSVDQPQHF
TRBJ2-7,TRBD2,TRBV18,CASGSGRPPYEQYF
TRBJ1-5,TRBD1,TRBV18,CASSPDGTASNQPQHF
TRBJ2-4,.,TRBV30,CAWSVQGGVRNIQYF
TRBJ1-2,TRBD1,TRBV14,CASRPNKQGADGYTF